Sequencing of this T cell receptor (beta chain) was carried out in a study of blood T cell repertoires in COVID-19. Sequencing used immunoSEQ multiplex PCR; TCRdb keeps in-frame clones, though not all of them. The table lists approximately 68,000 clones, 70% to 85% of them singletons. V shed 0 bases and J shed 2 bases, with 10 bases lying between them. This CDR3 has 14 amino acids. The germline CDR1 and CDR2 sequences are SQVTM and ANQGSEA. This clonotype originated in an elderly man with active COVID-19. The chain is built from TRBV29-1 and TRBJ1-2; D is uncertain. The sequencing sample was made of peripheral blood. The CDR3 DNA reads as TGCAGCGTTGAAGAGGGCGTATCGAACTATGGCTACACCTTC. Translated: CSVEEGVSNYGYTF. Combining the CDR3 with reference TRBV29-1 and TRBJ1-2 gives the whole variable domain SAVISQKPSRDICQRGTSLTIQCQVDSQVTMMFWYRQQPGQSLTLIATANQGSEATYESGFVIDKFPISRPNLTFSTLTVSNMSPEDSSIYLCSVEEGVSNYGYTFGSGTRLTVV.